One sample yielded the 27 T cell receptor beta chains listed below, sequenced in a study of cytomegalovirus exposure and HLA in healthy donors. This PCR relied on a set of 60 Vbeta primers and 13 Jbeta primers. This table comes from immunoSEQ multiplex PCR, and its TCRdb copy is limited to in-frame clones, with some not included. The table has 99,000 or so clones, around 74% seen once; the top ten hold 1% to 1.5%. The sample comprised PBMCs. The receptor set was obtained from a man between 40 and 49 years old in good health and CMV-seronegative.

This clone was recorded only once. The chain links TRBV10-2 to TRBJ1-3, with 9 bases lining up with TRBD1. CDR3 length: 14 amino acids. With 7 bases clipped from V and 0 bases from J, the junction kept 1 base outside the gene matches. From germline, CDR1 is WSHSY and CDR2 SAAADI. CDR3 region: CASMDRGSGNTIYF. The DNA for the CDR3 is TGCGCCAGCATGGACAGGGGCTCTGGAAACACCATATATTTT.

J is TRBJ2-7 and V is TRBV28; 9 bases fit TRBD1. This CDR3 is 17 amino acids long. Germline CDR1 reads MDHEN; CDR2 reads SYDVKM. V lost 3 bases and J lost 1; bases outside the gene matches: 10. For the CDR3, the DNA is TGTGCCAGCAGTTTCCCCGCCGGGACAGGGACTTCCTACGAGCAGTACTTC. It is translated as CASSFPAGTGTSYEQYF.

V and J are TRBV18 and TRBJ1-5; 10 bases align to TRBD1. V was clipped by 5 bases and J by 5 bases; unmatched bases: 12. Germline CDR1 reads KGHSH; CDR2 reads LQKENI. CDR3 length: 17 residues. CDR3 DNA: TGTGCCAGCTCATCCACCGGGCGGGACAGGGGAGATCAGCCCCAGCATTTT. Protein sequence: CASSSTGRDRGDQPQHF.

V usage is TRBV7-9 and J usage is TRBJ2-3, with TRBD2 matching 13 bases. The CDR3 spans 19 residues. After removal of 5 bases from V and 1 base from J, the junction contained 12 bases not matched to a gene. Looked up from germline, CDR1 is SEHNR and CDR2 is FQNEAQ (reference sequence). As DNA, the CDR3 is TGTGCCAGCAGCCCCGGACTAGCGGGAGCGCCCTCACGCACAGATACGCAGTATTTT. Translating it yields CASSPGLAGAPSRTDTQYF. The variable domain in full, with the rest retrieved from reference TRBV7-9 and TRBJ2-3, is DTGVSQNPRHKITKRGQNVTFRCDPISEHNRLYWYRQTLGQGPEFLTYFQNEAQLEKSRLLSDRFSAERPKGSFSTLEIQRTEQGDSAMYLCASSPGLAGAPSRTDTQYFGPGTRLTVL.

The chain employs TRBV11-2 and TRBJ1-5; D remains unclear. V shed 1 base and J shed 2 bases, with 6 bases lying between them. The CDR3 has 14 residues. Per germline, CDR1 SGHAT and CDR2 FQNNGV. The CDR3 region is CASSLAAGNQPQHF. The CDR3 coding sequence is TGTGCCAGCAGCTTAGCCGCAGGCAATCAGCCCCAGCATTTT. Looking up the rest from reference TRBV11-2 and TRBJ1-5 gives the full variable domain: EAGVAQSPRYKIIEKRQSVAFWCNPISGHATLYWYQQILGQGPKLLIQFQNNGVVDDSQLPKDRFSAERLKGVDSTLKIQPAKLEDSAVYLCASSLAAGNQPQHFGDGTRLSIL.

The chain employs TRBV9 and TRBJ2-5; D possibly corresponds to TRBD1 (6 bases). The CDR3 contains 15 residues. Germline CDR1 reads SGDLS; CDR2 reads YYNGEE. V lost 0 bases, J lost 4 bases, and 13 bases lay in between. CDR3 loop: CASSVEAGVRETQYF. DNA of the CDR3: TGTGCCAGCAGCGTAGAGGCAGGGGTGCGAGAGACCCAGTACTTC.

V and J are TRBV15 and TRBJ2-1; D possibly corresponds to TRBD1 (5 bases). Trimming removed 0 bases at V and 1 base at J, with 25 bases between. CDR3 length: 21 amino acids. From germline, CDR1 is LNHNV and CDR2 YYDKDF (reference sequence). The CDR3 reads CATSRDSGRRRGPRSYNEQFF. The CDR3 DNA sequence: TGTGCCACCAGCAGAGATTCAGGGCGTCGTAGGGGCCCCCGTTCCTACAATGAGCAGTTCTTC.

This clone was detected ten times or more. CDR3 coding DNA: TGTGCCAGCAGTCGGGACACCTCTGGAAACACCATATATTTT. Its protein is CASSRDTSGNTIYF. The chain carries TRBV6-5 and TRBJ1-3; D might be TRBD1 (6 bases). Trimming stripped 5 bases from V and 0 bases from J, with 8 bases between. CDR1 is MNHEY and CDR2 is SVGAGI in the germline V gene. The CDR3 has 14 amino acids.

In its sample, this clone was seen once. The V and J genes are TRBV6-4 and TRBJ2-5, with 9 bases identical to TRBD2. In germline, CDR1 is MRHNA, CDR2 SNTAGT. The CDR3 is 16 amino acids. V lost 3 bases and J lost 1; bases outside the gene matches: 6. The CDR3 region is CASSEGVAGAQETQYF. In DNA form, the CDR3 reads TGTGCCAGCAGTGAAGGGGTAGCGGGGGCCCAAGAGACCCAGTACTTC.

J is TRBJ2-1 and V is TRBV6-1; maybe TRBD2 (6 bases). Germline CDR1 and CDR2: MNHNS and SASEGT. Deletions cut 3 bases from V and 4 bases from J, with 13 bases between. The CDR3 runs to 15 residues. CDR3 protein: CASSEPGVGYNEQFF. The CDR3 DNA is TGTGCCAGCAGTGAGCCGGGAGTAGGTTACAATGAGCAGTTCTTC.

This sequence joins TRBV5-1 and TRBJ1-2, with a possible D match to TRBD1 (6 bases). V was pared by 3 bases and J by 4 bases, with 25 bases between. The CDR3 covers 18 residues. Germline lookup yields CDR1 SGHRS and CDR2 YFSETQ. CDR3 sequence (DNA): TGCGCCAGCAGCTCGGTTTTAGCAACAGGGAGATCGGGCTATGGCTACACCTTC. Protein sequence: CASSSVLATGRSGYGYTF.

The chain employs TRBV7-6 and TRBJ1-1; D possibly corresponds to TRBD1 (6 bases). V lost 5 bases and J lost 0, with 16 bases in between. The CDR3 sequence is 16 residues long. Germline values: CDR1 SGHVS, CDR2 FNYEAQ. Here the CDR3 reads CASSEGQIPMNTEAFF. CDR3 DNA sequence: TGTGCCAGCAGCGAAGGACAGATCCCAATGAACACTGAAGCTTTCTTT.

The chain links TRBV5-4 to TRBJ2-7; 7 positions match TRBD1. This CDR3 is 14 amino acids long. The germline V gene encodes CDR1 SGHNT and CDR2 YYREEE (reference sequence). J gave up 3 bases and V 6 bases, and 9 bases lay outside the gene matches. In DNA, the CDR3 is TGTGCCAGCACCAAACCGGGACAGATCTACGAGCAGTACTTC. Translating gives CASTKPGQIYEQYF.

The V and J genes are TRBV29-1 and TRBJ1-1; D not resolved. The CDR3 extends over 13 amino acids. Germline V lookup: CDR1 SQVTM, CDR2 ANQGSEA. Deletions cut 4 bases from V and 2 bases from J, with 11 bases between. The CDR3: CSVAEGVNTEAFF. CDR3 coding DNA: TGCAGCGTTGCAGAGGGAGTCAACACTGAAGCTTTCTTT.

In nucleotides, the CDR3 is TGTGCCAGCATCCCTACGGGAAGCGACGAGCAGTACTTC. Residues: CASIPTGSDEQYF. This chain connects TRBV2 to TRBJ2-7; D is possibly TRBD2 (5 bases). The germline gives CDR1 SNHLY, CDR2 FYNNEI. This CDR3 region has 13 residues. The V gene lost 7 bases and the J gene lost 5 bases, with 15 bases spanning the gap.

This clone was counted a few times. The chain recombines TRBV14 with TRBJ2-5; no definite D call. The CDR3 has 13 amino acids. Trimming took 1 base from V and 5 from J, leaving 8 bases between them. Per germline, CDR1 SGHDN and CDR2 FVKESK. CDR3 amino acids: CASSQGAAETQYF. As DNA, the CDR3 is TGTGCCAGCAGCCAAGGGGCTGCGGAGACCCAGTACTTC. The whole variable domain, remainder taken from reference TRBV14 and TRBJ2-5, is EAGVTQFPSHSVIEKGQTVTLRCDPISGHDNLYWYRRVMGKEIKFLLHFVKESKQDESGMPNNRFLAERTGGTYSTLKVQPAELEDSGVYFCASSQGAAETQYFGPGTRLLVL.

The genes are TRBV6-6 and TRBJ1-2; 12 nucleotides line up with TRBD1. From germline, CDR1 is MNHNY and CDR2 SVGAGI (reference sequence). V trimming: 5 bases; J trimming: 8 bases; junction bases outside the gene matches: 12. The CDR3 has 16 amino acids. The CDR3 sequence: CASSPTGTGGVRGYTF. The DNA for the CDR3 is TGTGCCAGCAGTCCGACCGGGACAGGGGGCGTGCGGGGCTACACCTTC.

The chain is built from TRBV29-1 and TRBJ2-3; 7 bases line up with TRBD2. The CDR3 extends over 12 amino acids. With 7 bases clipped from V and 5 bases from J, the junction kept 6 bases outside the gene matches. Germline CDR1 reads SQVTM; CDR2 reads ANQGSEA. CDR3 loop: CSARDYRDTQYF. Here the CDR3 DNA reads TGCAGCGCCCGGGACTATCGAGATACGCAGTATTTT.

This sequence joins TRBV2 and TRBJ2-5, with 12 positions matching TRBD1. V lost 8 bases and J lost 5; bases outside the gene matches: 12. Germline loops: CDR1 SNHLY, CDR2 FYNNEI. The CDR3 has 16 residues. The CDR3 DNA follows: TGTGCCAGCCAGGGGGGCGGGACAGGGGGCTACGAGACCCAGTACTTC. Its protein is CASQGGGTGGYETQYF.

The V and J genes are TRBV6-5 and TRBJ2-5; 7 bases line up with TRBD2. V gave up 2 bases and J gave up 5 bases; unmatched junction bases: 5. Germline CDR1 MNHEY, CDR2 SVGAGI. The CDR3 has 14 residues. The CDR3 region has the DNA TGTGCCAGCAGTTACGGGGGGGGTGGGGAGACCCAGTACTTC. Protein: CASSYGGGGETQYF.

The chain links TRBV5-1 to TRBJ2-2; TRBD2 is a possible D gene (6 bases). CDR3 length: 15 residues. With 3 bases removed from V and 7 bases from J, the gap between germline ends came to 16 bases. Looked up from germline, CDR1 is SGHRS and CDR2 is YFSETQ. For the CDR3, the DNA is TGCGCCAGCAGCTCACTAGCAGCCCAGGGCGGGGAGCTGTTTTTT. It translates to CASSSLAAQGGELFF.

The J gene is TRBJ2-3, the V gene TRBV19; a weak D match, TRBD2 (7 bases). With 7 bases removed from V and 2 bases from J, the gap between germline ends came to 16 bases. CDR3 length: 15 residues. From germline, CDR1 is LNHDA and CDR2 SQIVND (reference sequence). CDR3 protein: CASMGGALNTDTQYF. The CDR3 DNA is TGTGCCAGTATGGGGGGGGCCCTTAACACAGATACGCAGTATTTT.

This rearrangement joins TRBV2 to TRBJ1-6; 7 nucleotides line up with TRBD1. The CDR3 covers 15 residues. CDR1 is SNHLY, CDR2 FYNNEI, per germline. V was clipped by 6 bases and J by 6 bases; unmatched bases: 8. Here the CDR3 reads CASRPPRDSNSPLHF. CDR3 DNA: TGTGCCAGCAGGCCCCCCAGGGACAGTAATTCACCCCTCCACTTT.

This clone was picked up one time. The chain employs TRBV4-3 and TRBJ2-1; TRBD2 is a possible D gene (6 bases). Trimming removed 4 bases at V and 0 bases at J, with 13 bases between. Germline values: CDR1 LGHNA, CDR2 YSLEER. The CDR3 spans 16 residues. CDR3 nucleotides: TGCGCCAGCAGCCTTCGTAGCGGAGGCTCCTACAATGAGCAGTTCTTC. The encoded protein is CASSLRSGGSYNEQFF.

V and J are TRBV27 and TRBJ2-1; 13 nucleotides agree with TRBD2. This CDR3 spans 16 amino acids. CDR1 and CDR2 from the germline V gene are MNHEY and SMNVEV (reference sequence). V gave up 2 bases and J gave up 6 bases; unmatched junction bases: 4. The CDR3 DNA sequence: TGTGCCAGCAGTTTACAGGGACTAGCGGGGTTCAATGAGCAGTTCTTC. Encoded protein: CASSLQGLAGFNEQFF.

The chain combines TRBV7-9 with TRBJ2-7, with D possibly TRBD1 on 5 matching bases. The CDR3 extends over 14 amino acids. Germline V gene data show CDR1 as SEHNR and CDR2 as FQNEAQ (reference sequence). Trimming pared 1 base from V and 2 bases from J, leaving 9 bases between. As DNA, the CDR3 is TGTGCCAGCAGCTTAGGACAGCCGCCCTACGAGCAGTACTTC. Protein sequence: CASSLGQPPYEQYF.

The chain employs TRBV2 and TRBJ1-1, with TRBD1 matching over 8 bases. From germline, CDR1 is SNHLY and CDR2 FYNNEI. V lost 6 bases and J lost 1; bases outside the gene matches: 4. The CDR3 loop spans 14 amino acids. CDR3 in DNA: TGTGCCAGCAGCTCTACAGGGGGGAACACTGAAGCTTTCTTT. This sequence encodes CASSSTGGNTEAFF.